The clone carrying this T cell receptor (beta chain) showed up many times. Its antigen is not identified. The sample originates from a study of T cell repertoires in cytomegalovirus infection. Study observations and caveats: HLA-C-restricted CMV clonotypes gave the most frequent clonotype in two of eight donors.

TCRdb re-analysed the reads in MiXCR, keeping a single row per CDR3 protein. The data hold hundreds of thousands of distinct CDR3 sequences, with roughly 15% observed a single time. The germline gives CDR1 MGHDK, CDR2 SYGVNS. The CDR3 length is 17 residues. The ends were cut back, 1 base at V and 0 bases at J, with 13 bases in the middle. The sequence was obtained from a human donor in good health (CMV status not recorded). Some clones in this sample may be carry-over from other donors' samples. V usage is TRBV25-1 and J usage is TRBJ1-3; a weak D match, TRBD1 (5 bases). The specimen was PBMCs. CDR3 bases: TGTGCCAGCAGTGAATTAGGAGGGGACCTCTCTGGAAACACCATATATTTT. It encodes CASSELGGDLSGNTIYF. Variable domain in full (rest from reference TRBV25-1 and TRBJ1-3): EADIYQTPRYLVIGTGKKITLECSQTMGHDKMYWYQQDPGMELHLIHYSYGVNSTEKGDLSSESTVSRIRTEHFPLTLESARPSHTSQYLCASSELGGDLSGNTIYFGEGSWLTVV.